This T cell receptor beta chain originates from a study of blood T cell repertoires in COVID-19. About the study: T cells, B-cell-depleted T cells, or PBMCs provided the cDNA or gDNA that served as material.

Authors' methods: From reference gene primer amplification, estimates of nucleated cell counts were derived. Sequencing used immunoSEQ multiplex PCR; TCRdb keeps in-frame clones, though not all of them. V, J and clone size are taken as reported in that table, and D and trimming were inferred from the DNA itself. The sample yields some 200,000 clones, 75% to 90% seen once. The participants were between roughly 18 and 89 years old and came from some 23 US areas. Membership in each cohort depended on participant-reported clinical history. Deletions cut 3 bases from V and 1 base from J, with 6 bases between. Germline V gene lookup returns CDR1 MNHEY and CDR2 SMNVEV (reference sequence). The CDR3 is 13 amino acids. This clone was seen just once.

This clonotype originated in a middle-aged woman with acute COVID-19. The chain recombines TRBV27 with TRBJ1-1; no reliable D call. The material sequenced was PBMCs or T cells enriched from blood (not recorded which). The CDR3 spells CASSFFGNTEAFF. The CDR3 DNA sequence: TGTGCCAGCAGTTTTTTCGGGAACACTGAAGCTTTCTTT.